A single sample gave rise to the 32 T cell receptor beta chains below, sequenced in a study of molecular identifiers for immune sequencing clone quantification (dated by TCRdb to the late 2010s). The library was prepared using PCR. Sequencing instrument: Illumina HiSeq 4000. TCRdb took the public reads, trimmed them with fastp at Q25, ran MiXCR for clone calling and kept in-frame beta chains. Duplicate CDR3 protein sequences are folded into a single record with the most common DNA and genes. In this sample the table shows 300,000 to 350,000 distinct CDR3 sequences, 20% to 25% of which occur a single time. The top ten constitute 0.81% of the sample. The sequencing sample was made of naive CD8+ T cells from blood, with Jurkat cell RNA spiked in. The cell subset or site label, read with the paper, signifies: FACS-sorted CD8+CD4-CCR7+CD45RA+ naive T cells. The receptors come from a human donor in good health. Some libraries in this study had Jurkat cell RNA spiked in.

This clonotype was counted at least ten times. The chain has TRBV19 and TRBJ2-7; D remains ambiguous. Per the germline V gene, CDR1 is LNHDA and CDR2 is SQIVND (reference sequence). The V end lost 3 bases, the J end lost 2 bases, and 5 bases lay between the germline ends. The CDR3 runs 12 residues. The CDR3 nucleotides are TGTGCCAGTAGTATGAGTGCCTACGAGCAGTACTTC. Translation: CASSMSAYEQYF.

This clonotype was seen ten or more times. In DNA form, the CDR3 reads TGTGCCAGCAGCTACGGGGTCTTAAAGGCTGAAGCTTTCTTT. Amino acid sequence: CASSYGVLKAEAFF. The chain carries TRBV13 and TRBJ1-1; no definite D call. The length of the CDR3 is 14 residues. Trimming removed 4 bases at V and 6 bases at J, with 15 bases between. Per the germline V gene, CDR1 is PRHDT and CDR2 is FYEKMQ (reference sequence).

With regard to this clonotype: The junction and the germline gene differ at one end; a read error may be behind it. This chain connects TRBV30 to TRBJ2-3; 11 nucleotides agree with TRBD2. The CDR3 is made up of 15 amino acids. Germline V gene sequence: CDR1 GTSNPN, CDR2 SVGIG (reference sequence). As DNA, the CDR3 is TGTGCCCGGAGTATACTAGCGGGAGGCACAGATACGCAGTATTTT. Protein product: CARSILAGGTDTQYF.

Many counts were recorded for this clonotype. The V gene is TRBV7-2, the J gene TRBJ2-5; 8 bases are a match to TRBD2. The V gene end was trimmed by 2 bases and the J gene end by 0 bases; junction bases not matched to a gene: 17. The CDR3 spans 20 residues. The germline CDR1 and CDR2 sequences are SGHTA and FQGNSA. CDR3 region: CASSLPAGSGGPTYQETQYF. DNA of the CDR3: TGTGCCAGCAGCTTACCCGCCGGGAGCGGGGGACCTACGTACCAAGAGACCCAGTACTTC.

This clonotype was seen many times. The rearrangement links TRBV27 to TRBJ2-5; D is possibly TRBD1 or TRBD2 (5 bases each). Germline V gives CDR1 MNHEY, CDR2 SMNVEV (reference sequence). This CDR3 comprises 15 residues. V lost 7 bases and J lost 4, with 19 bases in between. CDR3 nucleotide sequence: TGTGCCAGCAAGGCCCGGGGCCGTTTGGGAGAGACCCAGTACTTC. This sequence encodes CASKARGRLGETQYF.

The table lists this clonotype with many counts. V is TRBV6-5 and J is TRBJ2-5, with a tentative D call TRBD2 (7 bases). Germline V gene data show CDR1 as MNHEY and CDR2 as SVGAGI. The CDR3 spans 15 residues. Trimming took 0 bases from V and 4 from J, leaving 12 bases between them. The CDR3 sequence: CASSYSRGGLETQYF. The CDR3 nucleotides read TGTGCCAGCAGTTACTCGAGGGGGGGCTTAGAGACCCAGTACTTC.

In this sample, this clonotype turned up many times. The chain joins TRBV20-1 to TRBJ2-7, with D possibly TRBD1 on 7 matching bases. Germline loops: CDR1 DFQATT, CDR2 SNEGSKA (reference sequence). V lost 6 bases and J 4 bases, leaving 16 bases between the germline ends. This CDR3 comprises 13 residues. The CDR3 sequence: CSAHTGEEYEQYF. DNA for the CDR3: TGCAGTGCACATACAGGGGAGGAGTACGAGCAGTACTTC.

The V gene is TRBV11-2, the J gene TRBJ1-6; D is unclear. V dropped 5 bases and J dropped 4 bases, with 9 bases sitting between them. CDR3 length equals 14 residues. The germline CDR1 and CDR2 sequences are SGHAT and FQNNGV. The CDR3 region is CASSLTPYNSPLHF. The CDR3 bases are TGTGCCAGCAGCCTGACGCCTTATAATTCACCCCTCCACTTT.

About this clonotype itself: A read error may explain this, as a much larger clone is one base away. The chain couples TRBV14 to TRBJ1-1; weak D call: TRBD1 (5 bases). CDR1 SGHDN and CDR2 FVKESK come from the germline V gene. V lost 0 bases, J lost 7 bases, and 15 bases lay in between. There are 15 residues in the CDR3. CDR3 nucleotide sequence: TGTGCCAGCAGCCAAGATGGCCGGACAATGAATGAAGCTTTCTTT. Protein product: CASSQDGRTMNEAFF.

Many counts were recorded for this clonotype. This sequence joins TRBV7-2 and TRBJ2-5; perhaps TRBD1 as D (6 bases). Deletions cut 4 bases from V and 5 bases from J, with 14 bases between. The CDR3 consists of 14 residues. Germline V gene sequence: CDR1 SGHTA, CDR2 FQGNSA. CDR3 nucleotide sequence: TGTGCCAGCAGCTACCACGACAGGTTGGAGACCCAGTACTTC. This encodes CASSYHDRLETQYF.

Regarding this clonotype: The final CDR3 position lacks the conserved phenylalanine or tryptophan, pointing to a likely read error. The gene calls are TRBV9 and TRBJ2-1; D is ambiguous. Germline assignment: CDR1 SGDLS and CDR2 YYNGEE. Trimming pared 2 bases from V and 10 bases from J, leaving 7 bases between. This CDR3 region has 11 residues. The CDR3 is CASSVDGEQFS. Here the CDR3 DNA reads TGTGCCAGCAGCGTGGACGGCGAGCAGTTCTCC.

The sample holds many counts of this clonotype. DNA of the CDR3: TGTGCCAGCAGCCAAGACCGGACTACTGGAAACACCATATATTTT. It specifies CASSQDRTTGNTIYF. The V and J genes are TRBV14 and TRBJ1-3; D is undetermined. V lost 0 bases, J lost 2 bases, and 8 bases lay in between. The germline V gene encodes CDR1 SGHDN and CDR2 FVKESK. The CDR3 has 15 amino acids.

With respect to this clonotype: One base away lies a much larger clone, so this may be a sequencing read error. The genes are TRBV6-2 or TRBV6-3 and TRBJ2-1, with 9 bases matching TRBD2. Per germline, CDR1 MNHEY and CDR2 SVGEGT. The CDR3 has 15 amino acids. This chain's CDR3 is CASSYSLAGYGEQLF. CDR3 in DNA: TGTGCCAGCAGTTACTCGCTAGCGGGGTACGGGGAGCAGCTCTTC.

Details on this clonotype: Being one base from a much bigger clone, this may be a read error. Here the CDR3 DNA reads TGTGTCTGGAGACAGGGGGCTGAAGCTTTCTTT. This sequence encodes CVWRQGAEAFF. The genes are TRBV30 and TRBJ1-1; 9 bases agree with TRBD1. Germline loops: CDR1 GTSNPN, CDR2 SVGIG (reference sequence). There are 11 residues in the CDR3.

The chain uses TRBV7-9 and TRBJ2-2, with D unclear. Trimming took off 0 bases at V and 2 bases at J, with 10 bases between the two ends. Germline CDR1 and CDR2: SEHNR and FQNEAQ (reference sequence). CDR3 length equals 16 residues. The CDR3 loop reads CASSLARGANTGELFF. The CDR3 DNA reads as TGTGCCAGCAGCTTAGCCCGCGGCGCCAACACCGGGGAGCTGTTTTTT.

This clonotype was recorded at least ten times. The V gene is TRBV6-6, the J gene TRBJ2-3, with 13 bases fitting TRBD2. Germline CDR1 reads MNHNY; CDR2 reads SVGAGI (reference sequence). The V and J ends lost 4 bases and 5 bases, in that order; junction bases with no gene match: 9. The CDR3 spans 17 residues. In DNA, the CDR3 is TGTGCCAGCAGTTTAACTAGCGGGAGGGCCGGAGTAGATACGCAGTATTTT. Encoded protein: CASSLTSGRAGVDTQYF.

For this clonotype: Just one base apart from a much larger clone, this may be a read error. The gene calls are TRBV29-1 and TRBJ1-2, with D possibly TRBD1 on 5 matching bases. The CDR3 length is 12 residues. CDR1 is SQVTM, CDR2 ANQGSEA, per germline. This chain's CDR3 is CSVEVRAYGYAF. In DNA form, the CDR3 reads TGCAGCGTTGAAGTCAGGGCATATGGCTACGCCTTC.

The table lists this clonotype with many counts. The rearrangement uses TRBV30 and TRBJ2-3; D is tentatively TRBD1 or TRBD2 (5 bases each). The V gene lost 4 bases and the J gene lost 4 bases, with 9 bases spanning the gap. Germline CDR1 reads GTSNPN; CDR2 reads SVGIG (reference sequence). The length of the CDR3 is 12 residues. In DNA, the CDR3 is TGTGCCTGGAACGTGGGGGCAGATACGCAGTATTTT. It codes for CAWNVGADTQYF.

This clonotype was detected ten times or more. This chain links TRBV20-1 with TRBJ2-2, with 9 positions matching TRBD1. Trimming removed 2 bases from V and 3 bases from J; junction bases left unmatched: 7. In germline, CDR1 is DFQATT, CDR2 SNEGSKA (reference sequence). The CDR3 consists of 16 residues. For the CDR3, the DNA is TGCAGTGCTAGAAACAGGGGGCGCTTGGACACCGGGGAGCTGTTTTTT. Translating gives CSARNRGRLDTGELFF.

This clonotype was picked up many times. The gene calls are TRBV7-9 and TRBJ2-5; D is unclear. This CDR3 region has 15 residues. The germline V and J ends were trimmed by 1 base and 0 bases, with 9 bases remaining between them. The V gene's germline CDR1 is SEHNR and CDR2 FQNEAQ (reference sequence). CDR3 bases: TGTGCCAGCAGCTTAGTTGCATCGTACCAAGAGACCCAGTACTTC. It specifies CASSLVASYQETQYF.

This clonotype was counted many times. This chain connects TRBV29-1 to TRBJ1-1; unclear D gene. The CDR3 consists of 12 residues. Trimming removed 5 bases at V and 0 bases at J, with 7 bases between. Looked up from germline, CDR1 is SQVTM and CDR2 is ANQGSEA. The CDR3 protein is CSVQSMNTEAFF. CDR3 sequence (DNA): TGCAGCGTTCAAAGCATGAACACTGAAGCTTTCTTT. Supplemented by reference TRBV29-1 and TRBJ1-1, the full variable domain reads SAVISQKPSRDICQRGTSLTIQCQVDSQVTMMFWYRQQPGQSLTLIATANQGSEATYESGFVIDKFPISRPNLTFSTLTVSNMSPEDSSIYLCSVQSMNTEAFFGQGTRLTVV.

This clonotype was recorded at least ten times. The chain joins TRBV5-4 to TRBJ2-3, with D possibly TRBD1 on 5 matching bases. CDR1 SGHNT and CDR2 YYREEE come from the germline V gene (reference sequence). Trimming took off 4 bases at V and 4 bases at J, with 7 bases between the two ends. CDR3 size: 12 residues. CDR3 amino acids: CASSARADTQYF. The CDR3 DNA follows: TGTGCCAGCAGCGCCAGGGCAGATACGCAGTATTTT.

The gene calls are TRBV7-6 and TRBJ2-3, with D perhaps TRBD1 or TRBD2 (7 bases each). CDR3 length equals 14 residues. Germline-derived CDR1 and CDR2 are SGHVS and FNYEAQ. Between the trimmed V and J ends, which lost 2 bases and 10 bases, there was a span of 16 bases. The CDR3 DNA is TGTGCCAGCAGCTTACTAGCAGGGGGGGATGCGCAGTATTTT. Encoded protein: CASSLLAGGDAQYF.

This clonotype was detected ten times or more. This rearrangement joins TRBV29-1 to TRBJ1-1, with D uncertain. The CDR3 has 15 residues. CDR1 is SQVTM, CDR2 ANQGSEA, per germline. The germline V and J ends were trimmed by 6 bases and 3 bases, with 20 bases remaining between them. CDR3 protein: CSVEKVGQRDTEAFF. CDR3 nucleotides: TGCAGCGTCGAAAAAGTTGGGCAGCGGGACACTGAAGCTTTCTTT.

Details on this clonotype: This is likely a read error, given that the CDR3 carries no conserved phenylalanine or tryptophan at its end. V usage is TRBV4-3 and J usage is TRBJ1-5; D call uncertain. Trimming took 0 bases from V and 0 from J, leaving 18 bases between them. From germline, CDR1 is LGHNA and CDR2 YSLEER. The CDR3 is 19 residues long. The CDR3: CASSQDFQAGRNSNQPQHS. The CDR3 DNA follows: TGCGCCAGCAGCCAAGATTTCCAGGCGGGGAGAAATAGCAATCAGCCCCAGCATTCT.

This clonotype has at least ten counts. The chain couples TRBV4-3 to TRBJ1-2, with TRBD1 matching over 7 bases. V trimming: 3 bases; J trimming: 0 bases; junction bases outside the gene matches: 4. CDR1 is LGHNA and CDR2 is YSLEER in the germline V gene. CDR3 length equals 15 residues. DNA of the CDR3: TGCGCCAGCAGCCAGACAGGGTGGTCTAACTATGGCTACACCTTC. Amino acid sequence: CASSQTGWSNYGYTF.

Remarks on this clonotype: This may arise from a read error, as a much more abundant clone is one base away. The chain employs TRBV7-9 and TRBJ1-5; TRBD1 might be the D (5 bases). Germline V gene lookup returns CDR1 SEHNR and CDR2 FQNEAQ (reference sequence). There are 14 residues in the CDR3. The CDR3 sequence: CAGSLGGVNQPQHF. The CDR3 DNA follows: TGTGCCGGCAGCTTGGGGGGGGTGAATCAGCCCCAGCATTTT.

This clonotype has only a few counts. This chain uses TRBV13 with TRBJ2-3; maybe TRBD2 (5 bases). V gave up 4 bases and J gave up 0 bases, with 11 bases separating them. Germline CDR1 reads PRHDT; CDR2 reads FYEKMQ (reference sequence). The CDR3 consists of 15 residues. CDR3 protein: CASSSGGQSTDTQYF. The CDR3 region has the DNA TGTGCCAGCAGCTCAGGCGGGCAAAGCACAGATACGCAGTATTTT. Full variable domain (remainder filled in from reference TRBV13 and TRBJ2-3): AAGVIQSPRHLIKEKRETATLKCYPIPRHDTVYWYQQGPGQDPQFLISFYEKMQSDKGSIPDRFSAQQFSDYHSELNMSSLELGDSALYFCASSSGGQSTDTQYFGPGTRLTVL.

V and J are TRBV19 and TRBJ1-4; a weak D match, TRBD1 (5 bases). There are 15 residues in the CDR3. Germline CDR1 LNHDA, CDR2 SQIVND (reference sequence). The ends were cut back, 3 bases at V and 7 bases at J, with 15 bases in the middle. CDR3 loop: CASSIPGGIGEKLFF. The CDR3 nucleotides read TGTGCCAGTAGTATCCCCGGGGGGATCGGTGAAAAACTGTTTTTT.

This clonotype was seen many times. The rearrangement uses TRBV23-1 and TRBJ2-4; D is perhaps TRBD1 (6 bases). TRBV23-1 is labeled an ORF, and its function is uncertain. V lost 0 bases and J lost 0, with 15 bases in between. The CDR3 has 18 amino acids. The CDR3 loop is CASSQSSPGQIAKNIQYF. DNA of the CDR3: TGCGCCAGCAGTCAATCCAGTCCGGGACAAATAGCCAAAAACATTCAGTACTTC.

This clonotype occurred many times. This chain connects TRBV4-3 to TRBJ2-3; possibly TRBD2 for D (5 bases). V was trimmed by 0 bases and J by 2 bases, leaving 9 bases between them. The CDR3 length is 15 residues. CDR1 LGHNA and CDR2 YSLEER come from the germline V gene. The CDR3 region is CASSQDVGDTDTQYF. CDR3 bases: TGCGCCAGCAGCCAAGATGTCGGGGACACAGATACGCAGTATTTT.

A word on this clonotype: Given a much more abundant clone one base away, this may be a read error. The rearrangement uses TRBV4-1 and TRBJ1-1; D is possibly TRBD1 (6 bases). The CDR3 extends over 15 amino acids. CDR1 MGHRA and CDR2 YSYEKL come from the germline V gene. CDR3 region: CASSQDLQGRTGAFF. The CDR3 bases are TGCGCCAGCAGCCAAGATTTACAGGGTAGAACTGGAGCTTTCTTT.